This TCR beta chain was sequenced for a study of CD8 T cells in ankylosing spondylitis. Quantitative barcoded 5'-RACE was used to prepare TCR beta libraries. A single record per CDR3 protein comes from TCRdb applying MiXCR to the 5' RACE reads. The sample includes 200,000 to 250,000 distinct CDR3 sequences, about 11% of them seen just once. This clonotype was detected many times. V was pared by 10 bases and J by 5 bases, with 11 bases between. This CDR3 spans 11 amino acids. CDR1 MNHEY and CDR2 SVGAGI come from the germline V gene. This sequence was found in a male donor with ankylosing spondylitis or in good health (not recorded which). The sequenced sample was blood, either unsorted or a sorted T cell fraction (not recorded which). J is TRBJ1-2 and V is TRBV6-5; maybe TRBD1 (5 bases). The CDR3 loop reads CATRRGYGYTF. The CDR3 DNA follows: TGTGCCACCCGCCGGGGGTATGGCTACACCTTC.